Below, 29 T cell receptor beta chains from the same sample are listed, as sequenced in a study of cytomegalovirus exposure and HLA in healthy donors. Use of 60 Vbeta and 13 Jbeta primers characterized the PCR. Produced via immunoSEQ multiplex PCR; TCRdb's table is partial and in-frame only. The sample yields roughly 150,000 clones, approximately 80% seen once. The sequencing input was PBMCs. Receptor source: a woman aged 40 to 49 in good health and CMV-seronegative.

The V gene is TRBV19, the J gene TRBJ2-7, with 7 bases matching TRBD1. J gave up 0 bases and V 2 bases, and 4 bases lay outside the gene matches. Looked up from germline, CDR1 is LNHDA and CDR2 is SQIVND (reference sequence). This CDR3 has 15 residues. CDR3 sequence: CASSIRGQDSYEQYF. The CDR3 nucleotides are TGTGCCAGTAGTATAAGGGGGCAGGACTCCTACGAGCAGTACTTC.

Concerning this clone: Additional DNA sequences in this sample encode the identical CDR3. The gene calls are TRBV7-6 and TRBJ2-7; 9 bases match TRBD1. Unmatched junction bases numbered 12, after V lost 5 bases and J lost 4 bases. Germline values: CDR1 SGHVS, CDR2 FNYEAQ. The CDR3 contains 16 residues. CDR3: CASSQSTGTGKYEQYF. The CDR3 DNA sequence: TGTGCCAGCAGCCAAAGCACCGGGACAGGGAAATACGAGCAGTACTTC.

The rearrangement links TRBV6-5 to TRBJ1-3; D gene uncertain. This CDR3 region has 14 residues. V was shortened by 3 bases and J by 3 bases, with 9 bases between the two germline ends. The germline gives CDR1 MNHEY, CDR2 SVGAGI. The CDR3 DNA sequence: TGTGCCAGCAGTTATCGCGTAAGTGGAAACACCATATATTTT. Translated, it gives CASSYRVSGNTIYF.

The chain carries TRBV9 and TRBJ2-3; D is perhaps TRBD2 (6 bases). Germline loops: CDR1 SGDLS, CDR2 YYNGEE. The CDR3 is 15 residues long. V gave up 3 bases and J gave up 0 bases, with 11 bases separating them. This CDR3 is CASSAGTASTDTQYF. The CDR3 DNA reads TGTGCCAGCAGCGCGGGGACTGCTAGCACAGATACGCAGTATTTT.

The CDR3 sequence: CASSYRTGGNYGYTF. In DNA, the CDR3 is TGTGCCAGCAGCTATCGGACAGGGGGAAACTATGGCTACACCTTC. The V gene is TRBV13, the J gene TRBJ1-2, with TRBD1 identical over 10 bases. V lost 4 bases to trimming and J lost 2 bases; unmatched junction nucleotides: 4. The CDR3 loop spans 15 amino acids. Germline V gene lookup returns CDR1 PRHDT and CDR2 FYEKMQ (reference sequence).

The chain uses TRBV4-3 and TRBJ2-3; D perhaps matches TRBD2 (7 bases). Trimming left V 6 bases short and J 2 bases short, with 18 bases between. Per germline, CDR1 LGHNA and CDR2 YSLEER. The CDR3 consists of 16 residues. Here the CDR3 DNA reads TGCGCCAGCAGTCCCCGACCGGGGGGCTACACAGATACGCAGTATTTT. Protein: CASSPRPGGYTDTQYF.

The chain has TRBV4-1 and TRBJ2-6; D might be TRBD1 (5 bases). V dropped 4 bases and J dropped 3 bases, with 10 bases sitting between them. The CDR3 contains 15 residues. The V gene's germline CDR1 is MGHRA and CDR2 YSYEKL. This CDR3 reads CASSLGAGGANVLTF. The CDR3 nucleotides read TGCGCCAGCAGCCTTGGGGCTGGTGGGGCCAACGTCCTGACTTTC.

This clone was counted a single time. The chain carries TRBV28 and TRBJ2-1; 16 bases line up with TRBD2. The V segment lost 10 bases and the J segment 5 bases; nucleotides outside the gene matches: 8. The CDR3 has 16 residues. The germline gives CDR1 MDHEN, CDR2 SYDVKM. CDR3 sequence: CATWGTSGRAHNEQFF. The CDR3 nucleotides read TGTGCCACCTGGGGGACTAGCGGGAGGGCCCACAATGAGCAGTTCTTC.

To note about this clone: Compared with germline, one end of the junction differs, possibly owing to a read error. The rearrangement uses TRBV7-9 and TRBJ2-7; 7 bases match TRBD1. The germline CDR1 and CDR2 sequences are SEHNR and FQNEAQ (reference sequence). This CDR3 region has 13 residues. The CDR3 DNA reads as TGTTCCAGCAGTCCCACAGGGGCTTACGAGCAGTACTTC. Protein sequence: CSSSPTGAYEQYF. The full variable domain, its missing parts supplied by reference TRBV7-9 and TRBJ2-7, is DTGVSQNPRHKITKRGQNVTFRCDPISEHNRLYWYRQTLGQGPEFLTYFQNEAQLEKSRLLSDRFSAERPKGSFSTLEIQRTEQGDSAMYLCSSSPTGAYEQYFGPGTRLTVT.

The genes are TRBV19 and TRBJ2-7; no definite D call. V was pared by 0 bases and J by 3 bases, with 6 bases between. The CDR3 is 13 amino acids. CDR1 and CDR2 from the germline V gene are LNHDA and SQIVND (reference sequence). For the CDR3, the DNA is TGTGCCAGTAGTATAGATGGCAACTACGAGCAGTACTTC. This encodes CASSIDGNYEQYF.

J is TRBJ2-2 and V is TRBV9; 7 bases agree with TRBD1. Trimming took 3 bases from V and 4 from J; bases not matched to a gene: 3. From germline, CDR1 is SGDLS and CDR2 YYNGEE. The CDR3 totals 14 residues. In nucleotides, the CDR3 is TGTGCCAGCAGCGCGACAGGGTTCACCGGGGAGCTGTTTTTT. Its translation is CASSATGFTGELFF. Complete variable domain (other parts from reference TRBV9 and TRBJ2-2): DSGVTQTPKHLITATGQRVTLRCSPRSGDLSVYWYQQSLDQGLQFLIQYYNGEERAKGNILERFSAQQFPDLHSELNLSSLELGDSALYFCASSATGFTGELFFGEGSRLTVL.

The V call is TRBV28, the J call TRBJ1-2; TRBD1 is a possible D gene (5 bases). This CDR3 spans 12 amino acids. The germline CDR1 and CDR2 sequences are MDHEN and SYDVKM. Deletions cut 5 bases from V and 8 bases from J, with 12 bases between. The CDR3 here is CASSDQGLGYTF. The CDR3 DNA sequence: TGTGCCAGCAGTGACCAGGGACTCGGCTACACCTTC.

The chain couples TRBV27 to TRBJ2-7, with 10 bases identical to TRBD2. The CDR3 spans 18 residues. After removal of 2 bases from V and 6 bases from J, the junction contained 16 bases not matched to a gene. The V gene's germline CDR1 is MNHEY and CDR2 SMNVEV (reference sequence). CDR3 nucleotide sequence: TGTGCCAGCAGTTTAAGGGCACTAGCGGGGCCCCGGGAAATCGAGCAGTACTTC. Translation gives CASSLRALAGPREIEQYF.

The chain has TRBV29-1 and TRBJ2-1, with 7 nucleotides matching TRBD2. This CDR3 region has 14 residues. The trim removed 4 bases at V and 5 bases at J, leaving 8 bases unmatched. Germline-derived CDR1 and CDR2 are SQVTM and ANQGSEA. The CDR3 loop is CSVALAGVDNEQFF. In DNA, the CDR3 is TGCAGCGTTGCCCTGGCGGGAGTAGACAATGAGCAGTTCTTC.

Only one count was recorded for this clone. The chain is built from TRBV5-1 and TRBJ2-3; D gene unclear. CDR1 SGHRS and CDR2 YFSETQ come from the germline V gene. V dropped 4 bases and J dropped 0 bases, with 6 bases sitting between them. This CDR3 region has 13 residues. CDR3 bases: TGCGCCAGCAGCGAACGGAGCACAGATACGCAGTATTTT. It specifies CASSERSTDTQYF.

The chain is built from TRBV6-6 and TRBJ2-2; TRBD1 aligns across 7 bases. V gave up 11 bases and J gave up 3 bases; unmatched junction bases: 12. The CDR3 totals 15 residues. Germline lookup yields CDR1 MNHNY and CDR2 SVGAGI (reference sequence). CDR3 coding DNA: TGTGCCGCTTCCGAAGGGACAGAACACACCGGGGAGCTGTTTTTT. Translation gives CAASEGTEHTGELFF.

This sequence joins TRBV7-2 and TRBJ1-6; D might be TRBD1 (6 bases). The CDR3 spans 18 residues. V lost 1 base to trimming and J lost 1 base, with 14 bases between them. Germline CDR1 reads SGHTA; CDR2 reads FQGNSA. In DNA, the CDR3 is TGTGCCAGCAGCTTAGATTCGGGGGGGCCATCCTATAATTCACCCCTCCACTTT. As protein: CASSLDSGGPSYNSPLHF.

V is TRBV11-2 and J is TRBJ2-7, with TRBD1 as a possible D gene (6 bases). V lost 4 bases and J lost 6, with 10 bases in between. Germline values: CDR1 SGHAT, CDR2 FQNNGV. The CDR3 contains 12 residues. Here the CDR3 reads CASSWDNSEQYF. The CDR3 region has the DNA TGTGCCAGCAGCTGGGACAATTCCGAGCAGTACTTC. Full variable domain (outside the CDR3, taken from reference TRBV11-2 and TRBJ2-7): EAGVAQSPRYKIIEKRQSVAFWCNPISGHATLYWYQQILGQGPKLLIQFQNNGVVDDSQLPKDRFSAERLKGVDSTLKIQPAKLEDSAVYLCASSWDNSEQYFGPGTRLTVT.

The chain links TRBV30 to TRBJ2-2; 7 nucleotides align to TRBD1. Trimming cost V 4 bases and J 0 bases; bases outside gene matches: 2. The CDR3 runs 14 residues. Germline V gene sequence: CDR1 GTSNPN, CDR2 SVGIG (reference sequence). CDR3 amino acids: CAWKGAANTGELFF. The CDR3 coding sequence is TGTGCCTGGAAGGGGGCAGCGAACACCGGGGAGCTGTTTTTT.

V usage is TRBV2 and J usage is TRBJ2-1; 9 positions match TRBD1. With 5 bases clipped from V and 5 bases from J, the junction kept 7 bases outside the gene matches. CDR1 SNHLY and CDR2 FYNNEI come from the germline V gene. This CDR3 is built from 15 residues. The CDR3, as DNA: TGTGCCAGCAGTAGCGACAGGGGGTATAACAATGAGCAGTTCTTC. As protein: CASSSDRGYNNEQFF.

The chain combines TRBV30 with TRBJ2-7; D is perhaps TRBD2 (6 bases). The V gene lost 0 bases and the J gene lost 6 bases, with 9 bases spanning the gap. The V gene's germline CDR1 is GTSNPN and CDR2 SVGIG (reference sequence). The CDR3 is made up of 12 amino acids. The CDR3: CAWSVGGPEQYF. In nucleotides, the CDR3 is TGTGCCTGGAGTGTGGGGGGTCCCGAGCAGTACTTC.

The gene calls are TRBV7-9 and TRBJ2-5, with 11 bases that match TRBD1. This CDR3 spans 15 amino acids. V shed 5 bases and J 4 bases; nucleotides not matched to a gene: 6. CDR1 is SEHNR, CDR2 FQNEAQ, per germline (reference sequence). Here the CDR3 reads CASSIGGTGGETQYF. In DNA form, the CDR3 reads TGTGCCAGCAGCATCGGGGGGACAGGGGGAGAGACCCAGTACTTC.

The chain is built from TRBV7-9 and TRBJ2-7; a possible D gene is TRBD2 (6 bases). CDR1 and CDR2 (germline): SEHNR, FQNEAQ (reference sequence). The ends were cut back, 5 bases at V and 2 bases at J, with 10 bases in the middle. This CDR3 region has 13 residues. CDR3 sequence: CASSLPGAYEQYF. The CDR3 DNA sequence: TGTGCCAGCAGCCTACCGGGAGCCTACGAGCAGTACTTC.

The genes are TRBV19 and TRBJ1-5; no clear D. V lost 7 bases and J 0 bases, leaving 28 bases between the germline ends. The CDR3 has 20 residues. The germline CDR1 and CDR2 sequences are LNHDA and SQIVND (reference sequence). In DNA, the CDR3 is TGTGCCAGTACCCCCTGGTCAGAGAGCGCTGGCTTTTATAGCAATCAGCCCCAGCATTTT. This gives the protein CASTPWSESAGFYSNQPQHF.

This clone was recorded only once. This likely comes from a read error, as the CDR3 has no conserved phenylalanine or tryptophan at its end. The V gene is TRBV7-8, the J gene TRBJ1-6, with D tentatively TRBD1 (6 bases). With 5 bases removed from V and 8 bases from J, the gap between germline ends came to 13 bases. Germline V gene sequence: CDR1 SGHVS, CDR2 FQNEAQ. CDR3 length: 14 amino acids. The CDR3 bases are TGTGCCAGCAGCGGAACGTCAGGGGATTCACCCCTCCACTAT. Its translation is CASSGTSGDSPLHY.

Regarding this clone: Sequence at one end of the junction differs from germline and may be a read error. The rearrangement uses TRBV27 and TRBJ2-4; 9 nucleotides align to TRBD1. Germline V CDR1 and CDR2: MNHEY, SMNVEV (reference sequence). CDR3 length: 18 residues. The CDR3 DNA sequence: TGTGCCAGCAGCCCTGGACAGGGGCGCGCGGGATCCAAAAACAGTCAGTACTTC. Its translation: CASSPGQGRAGSKNSQYF.

The chain uses TRBV5-4 and TRBJ1-2; 7 bases are a match to TRBD1. V lost 0 bases, J lost 5 bases, and 10 bases stayed unmatched. CDR3 length equals 16 residues. CDR1 and CDR2 from the germline V gene are SGHNT and YYREEE (reference sequence). CDR3 region: CASSLARGQSAYGYTF. CDR3 DNA sequence: TGTGCCAGCAGCTTGGCGCGGGGACAGTCCGCTTATGGCTACACCTTC.

This clone was observed a handful of times. At one of its ends the junction is not consistent with the germline gene, which may arise from a read error. The CDR3 nucleotides read TGCGCCAGCAGCACCGGAGGACCACAGGGGGCATCCAAAAACAGTCAGTACTTC. This translates into CASSTGGPQGASKNSQYF. The chain is built from TRBV5-1 and TRBJ2-4, with 9 bases identical to TRBD1. This CDR3 is 18 amino acids long. From germline, CDR1 is SGHRS and CDR2 YFSETQ.

This sequence joins TRBV6-1 and TRBJ2-3, with TRBD2 matching over 14 bases. In germline, CDR1 is MNHNS, CDR2 SASEGT. The CDR3 is 15 amino acids. With 5 bases clipped from V and 7 bases from J, the junction kept 5 bases outside the gene matches. The CDR3 DNA is TGTGCCAGCAGTTCGACTAGCGGGAGGGCGAATACGCAGTATTTT. It is translated as CASSSTSGRANTQYF.